This T cell receptor beta chain was observed in a study of early T cells in non-severe SARS-CoV-2 infection. Study at large: Sequencing of unsorted whole blood was done on bulk RNA, leaving chains unpaired.

This clonotype was found a few times. Its antigen is not known. Here the CDR3 omits its conserved ending phenylalanine or tryptophan, so a read error is the likely source. The DNA is left out, because the CDR3 cannot be placed on it with certainty; the CDR3 is given as TCRdb lists it. Unique molecular identifiers were added to individual cDNA molecules. TCRdb fed the 5' RACE reads into MiXCR, producing one record per CDR3 protein. The table lists under 85,000 distinct CDR3 sequences, over 10% of them singletons, with roughly 2.6% in the top ten. Germline values: CDR1 MDHEN, CDR2 SYDVKM. The CDR3 region is 13 residues in length, termini included. Study results and limitations: Comparison of clonotypes with VDJdb favored anti-spike CD8 responses while missing private and CD4 specificities.

The TCR originated in an adult who was a healthcare worker with PCR-confirmed SARS-CoV-2 infection or an uninfected control (not recorded which). V is TRBV28 and J is TRBJ1-4; whether TRBD1, the table's D call, matches the DNA was not checked. The specimen sequenced was whole blood. The CDR3 spells CASSFGPGGSLVI.